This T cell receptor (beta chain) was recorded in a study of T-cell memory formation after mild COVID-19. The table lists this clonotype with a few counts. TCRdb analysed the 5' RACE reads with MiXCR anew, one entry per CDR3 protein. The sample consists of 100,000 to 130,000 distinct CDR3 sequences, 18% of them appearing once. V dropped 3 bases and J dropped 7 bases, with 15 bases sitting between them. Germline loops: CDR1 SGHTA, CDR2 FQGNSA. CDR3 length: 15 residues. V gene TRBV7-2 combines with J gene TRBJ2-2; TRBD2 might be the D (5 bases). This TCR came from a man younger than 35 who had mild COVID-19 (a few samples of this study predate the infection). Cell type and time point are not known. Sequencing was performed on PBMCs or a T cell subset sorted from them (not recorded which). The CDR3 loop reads CASSFTRPEGGELFF. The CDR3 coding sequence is TGTGCCAGCAGCTTTACCAGACCCGAGGGCGGGGAGCTGTTTTTT.